The 16 T cell receptor beta chains listed next were all sequenced from one sample in a study of shared clonotypes between healthy human individuals. Here immunoSEQ multiplex PCR was the method, and the copy in TCRdb shows in-frame clones only, minus some. Among over a million clones listed, approximately 78% were seen once. The material sequenced was memory CD4+ T cells from PBMCs. The subset was: CD45RA-negative fraction. These receptors all stem from a man between 18 and 29 years old in good health. Some clones in this sample may be carry-over from other donors' samples.

This clone was recorded only once. The chain couples TRBV6-1 to TRBJ2-1; weak D call: TRBD1 (6 bases). With 4 bases removed from V and 6 bases from J, the gap between germline ends came to 13 bases. This CDR3 has 14 residues. CDR1 MNHNS and CDR2 SASEGT come from the germline V gene. The CDR3 here is CASSVQGTSNEQFF. For the CDR3, the DNA is TGTGCCAGCAGTGTTCAGGGGACCTCCAATGAGCAGTTCTTC.

The V call is TRBV18, the J call TRBJ2-7; D possibly corresponds to TRBD1 (6 bases). V was shortened by 4 bases and J by 2 bases, with 9 bases between the two germline ends. Germline CDR1 is KGHSH and CDR2 is LQKENI. The CDR3 loop spans 13 amino acids. CDR3 sequence reads: CASSHGQPYEQYF. The CDR3 DNA sequence: TGTGCCAGCTCACACGGACAGCCCTACGAGCAGTACTTC.

The chain carries TRBV5-6 and TRBJ2-5; the D is unclear. This CDR3 has 15 amino acids. Germline V CDR1 and CDR2: SGHDT, YYEEEE. V lost 2 bases, J lost 5 bases, and 16 bases lay in between. The CDR3 nucleotides are TGTGCCAGCAGCTTCGACCCGAGCGTAAGGGAGACCCAGTACTTC. Translation: CASSFDPSVRETQYF.

The chain is built from TRBV6-1 and TRBJ2-7, with D tentatively TRBD2 (5 bases). This CDR3 region has 13 residues. In germline, CDR1 is MNHNS, CDR2 SASEGT. Trimming stripped 7 bases from V and 6 bases from J, with 16 bases between. CDR3 amino acids: CASIGVLLGEQYF. CDR3 bases: TGTGCCAGCATCGGGGTTCTACTTGGCGAGCAGTACTTC.

The J gene is TRBJ2-4, the V gene TRBV4-3; TRBD2 might be the D (7 bases). Between the trimmed V and J ends, which lost 0 bases and 6 bases, there was a span of 15 bases. Germline loops: CDR1 LGHNA, CDR2 YSLEER. The CDR3 covers 16 residues. The CDR3 loop is CASSQDPYGGRNIQYF. CDR3 DNA sequence: TGCGCCAGCAGCCAAGATCCCTACGGGGGGCGAAACATTCAGTACTTC.

The V call is TRBV9, the J call TRBJ2-1; 14 bases agree with TRBD2. Trimming cost V 4 bases and J 7 bases; bases outside gene matches: 10. Germline V gene lookup returns CDR1 SGDLS and CDR2 YYNGEE. This CDR3 has 17 amino acids. CDR3 in DNA: TGTGCCAGCAGCTTACGATCCGGGACTAGCGGGAGTAATGAGCAGTTCTTC. Encoded protein: CASSLRSGTSGSNEQFF.

The genes are TRBV28 and TRBJ2-7, with TRBD1 identical over 12 bases. V shed 10 bases and J 3 bases; nucleotides not matched to a gene: 13. Germline V gives CDR1 MDHEN, CDR2 SYDVKM. The CDR3 covers 16 residues. This CDR3 is CATYGTGGARGYEQYF. In DNA form, the CDR3 reads TGTGCCACCTACGGGACAGGGGGCGCTCGGGGCTACGAGCAGTACTTC.

This CDR3 reads CASTKLAGADTGELFF. For the CDR3, the DNA is TGTGCCAGCACGAAACTAGCGGGAGCGGACACCGGGGAGCTGTTTTTT. The gene calls are TRBV5-4 and TRBJ2-2; TRBD2 agrees at 11 bases. Germline V gives CDR1 SGHNT, CDR2 YYREEE (reference sequence). Trimming took 6 bases from V and 3 from J; bases not matched to a gene: 7. CDR3 size: 16 residues.

This clone was counted ten times or more. V usage is TRBV14 and J usage is TRBJ1-1; D is undetermined. The CDR3 is 13 amino acids. Trimming removed 0 bases from V and 4 bases from J, with 6 bases in between. Germline CDR1 reads SGHDN; CDR2 reads FVKESK. The CDR3 is CASSQEWGTEAFF. The CDR3, as DNA: TGTGCCAGCAGCCAAGAGTGGGGCACTGAAGCTTTCTTT.

The rearrangement joins TRBV5-1 to TRBJ1-5, with unresolved D. The CDR3 contains 12 residues. The germline V and J ends were trimmed by 0 bases and 8 bases, with 6 bases remaining between them. Germline CDR1 is SGHRS and CDR2 is YFSETQ. As DNA, the CDR3 is TGCGCCAGCAGCTTGGAAGGGAAGCCCCAGCATTTT. Protein sequence: CASSLEGKPQHF.

The chain links TRBV6-1 to TRBJ1-3; D remains unclear. CDR1 is MNHNS and CDR2 is SASEGT in the germline V gene. V was pared by 2 bases and J by 1 base, with 9 bases between. This CDR3 region has 15 residues. CDR3 sequence reads: CASSESTHSGNTIYF. The CDR3 DNA sequence: TGTGCCAGCAGTGAATCTACGCATTCTGGAAACACCATATATTTT.

V is TRBV4-1 and J is TRBJ1-5; tentatively, D is TRBD1 (5 bases). Germline values: CDR1 MGHRA, CDR2 YSYEKL. The CDR3 spans 16 residues. V lost 1 base and J 4 bases, leaving 14 bases between the germline ends. The CDR3 region is CASSQGLGLRNQPQHF. DNA for the CDR3: TGCGCCAGCAGCCAAGGACTGGGGCTTAGAAATCAGCCCCAGCATTTT.

A remark on this clone: This same CDR3 is encoded by further DNA sequences in the sample. This sequence joins TRBV6-4 and TRBJ2-3, with 8 positions matching TRBD2. Germline V lookup: CDR1 MRHNA, CDR2 SNTAGT. CDR3 length: 14 amino acids. J lost 6 bases, V lost 4 bases, and 6 bases had no gene match. The CDR3 spells CASSVERESDTQYF. As DNA, the CDR3 is TGTGCCAGCAGTGTAGAGCGGGAGAGTGATACGCAGTATTTT.

J is TRBJ2-7 and V is TRBV29-1; the match to TRBD1 covers 11 bases. Germline trimming cut 8 bases from V and 6 bases from J; bases unmatched to any gene: 9. The CDR3 length is 13 residues. The germline V gene encodes CDR1 SQVTM and CDR2 ANQGSEA. The CDR3 nucleotides read TGCAGCTTCTCCGGGACAGGGGGGTCCGAGCAGTACTTC. Translation: CSFSGTGGSEQYF.

The J gene is TRBJ2-2, the V gene TRBV11-3; D ambiguous. V was cut by 5 bases and J by 6 bases, with 10 bases left in between. The CDR3 is 13 amino acids. In germline, CDR1 is SGHNT, CDR2 YENEEA. The CDR3 protein is CASSPRSPGELFF. The CDR3 region has the DNA TGTGCCAGCAGCCCTCGTTCGCCCGGGGAGCTGTTTTTT.

The chain is built from TRBV27 and TRBJ1-2; 10 nucleotides agree with TRBD1. Germline V gene data show CDR1 as MNHEY and CDR2 as SMNVEV (reference sequence). V trimming: 1 base; J trimming: 8 bases; junction bases outside the gene matches: 4. The CDR3 runs to 14 residues. CDR3: CASSLLGDRGGYTF. Here the CDR3 DNA reads TGTGCCAGCAGTTTATTGGGGGACAGGGGAGGCTACACCTTC.